This T cell receptor beta chain stems from a study of blood T cells in healthy people across ages. Primed by a sample-barcoded 5' primer and a J-beta primer mix, a second PCR proceeded for 7 to 11 cycles. TCRdb re-analysed the 5' RACE reads in MiXCR, keeping a single row per CDR3 protein. The sample lists fewer than 2,000,000 distinct CDR3 sequences, around 42% occurring once. The V end was cut by 3 bases, the J end by 1 base, with 19 bases between. Per the germline V gene, CDR1 is MNHEY and CDR2 is SMNVEV (reference sequence). The CDR3 consists of 17 residues. The study drew donors from healthy Caucasian individuals in Russia aged roughly 6 to 100.

The sequencing input was blood. The clonotype was recovered from a human donor in good health. The chain combines TRBV27 with TRBJ2-7, with a weak D call TRBD1 (6 bases). CDR3 in DNA: TGTGCCAGCAGTTTGGCTTACAGGGCGTCGCGTTCCTACGAGCAGTACTTC. It specifies CASSLAYRASRSYEQYF.